The 31 T cell receptor beta chains presented below share a single source sample, sequenced in a study of shared T cell receptors in the human thymus. Profiled with immunoSEQ multiplex PCR; TCRdb holds only in-frame clones, not every one. The sample lists roughly 700,000 clones, more than 75% occurring once. These data are also associated with another study on human thymus T cells.

Sequencing input: thymocytes. These receptors all come from a boy younger than two with a congenital heart defect.

This chain joins TRBV30 and TRBJ1-5; perhaps TRBD1 as D (5 bases). V was trimmed by 1 base and J by 7 bases, leaving 17 bases between them. The germline V gene encodes CDR1 GTSNPN and CDR2 SVGIG (reference sequence). The CDR3 consists of 15 residues. CDR3 nucleotides: TGTGCCTGGAGTGAGGGGCACTGGGGGAGGCAGCCCCAGCATTTT. It translates to CAWSEGHWGRQPQHF.

The chain carries TRBV7-8 and TRBJ2-2; 11 bases are shared with TRBD2. This CDR3 region has 16 residues. The V gene end was trimmed by 4 bases and the J gene end by 6 bases; junction bases not matched to a gene: 7. Germline loops: CDR1 SGHVS, CDR2 FQNEAQ. The CDR3 loop is CASSYGTSGLPGELFF. In DNA, the CDR3 is TGTGCCAGCAGCTACGGGACTAGCGGCCTTCCCGGGGAGCTGTTTTTT.

The chain joins TRBV28 to TRBJ2-7; TRBD2 might be the D (6 bases). V was pared by 3 bases and J by 3 bases, with 15 bases between. The CDR3 contains 15 residues. Germline V CDR1 and CDR2: MDHEN, SYDVKM. As DNA, the CDR3 is TGTGCCAGCAGTTTCCGGGACTCGTCCCTCTACGAGCAGTACTTC. Residues: CASSFRDSSLYEQYF. Drawing the rest from reference TRBV28 and TRBJ2-7, the complete variable domain is DVKVTQSSRYLVKRTGEKVFLECVQDMDHENMFWYRQDPGLGLRLIYFSYDVKMKEKGDIPEGYSVSREKKERFSLILESASTNQTSMYLCASSFRDSSLYEQYFGPGTRLTVT.

The V gene is TRBV27, the J gene TRBJ1-5, with no clear D. The CDR3 consists of 15 residues. Trimming stripped 2 bases from V and 3 bases from J, with 11 bases between. The V gene's germline CDR1 is MNHEY and CDR2 SMNVEV (reference sequence). The CDR3 protein is CASSLKTGVNQPQHF. The CDR3, as DNA: TGTGCCAGCAGTTTAAAGACCGGAGTCAATCAGCCCCAGCATTTT.

CDR3 residues: CASNAGLSTDTQYF. The CDR3 DNA follows: TGTGCCAGTAATGCGGGCCTCAGCACAGATACGCAGTATTTT. This chain joins TRBV19 and TRBJ2-3; tentative D call: TRBD2 (5 bases). There are 14 residues in the CDR3. V gave up 7 bases and J gave up 0 bases, with 11 bases separating them. Germline V gives CDR1 LNHDA, CDR2 SQIVND (reference sequence). The full variable domain, completed using reference TRBV19 and TRBJ2-3, is DGGITQSPKYLFRKEGQNVTLSCEQNLNHDAMYWYRQDPGQGLRLIYYSQIVNDFQKGDIAEGYSVSREKKESFPLTVTSAQKNPTAFYLCASNAGLSTDTQYFGPGTRLTVL.

This chain links TRBV7-2 with TRBJ1-5; D is perhaps TRBD1 (5 bases). The CDR3 is made up of 13 amino acids. The germline V gene encodes CDR1 SGHTA and CDR2 FQGNSA. V gave up 6 bases and J gave up 8 bases, with 14 bases separating them. CDR3 DNA: TGTGCCAGCAGTCCCCCAGGGCTGGAGCCCCAGCATTTT. Translation: CASSPPGLEPQHF.

V gene TRBV2 combines with J gene TRBJ1-3; possibly TRBD1 for D (5 bases). V was pared by 7 bases and J by 0 bases, with 13 bases between. This CDR3 is built from 15 residues. Germline V lookup: CDR1 SNHLY, CDR2 FYNNEI. CDR3 region: CASTLGQRSGNTIYF. The CDR3 DNA follows: TGTGCCAGCACTTTGGGGCAGCGCTCTGGAAACACCATATATTTT.

CDR3 bases: TGTGCCAGCAGCCTCGTGGAGGGCGGACACAATGAGCAGTTCTTC. It is translated as CASSLVEGGHNEQFF. J is TRBJ2-1 and V is TRBV27, with a weak D call TRBD2 (6 bases). Looked up from germline, CDR1 is MNHEY and CDR2 is SMNVEV (reference sequence). The CDR3 spans 15 residues. The ends were cut back, 6 bases at V and 5 bases at J, with 17 bases in the middle.

The chain has TRBV10-1 and TRBJ2-3, with TRBD1 as a possible D gene (5 bases). Germline V lookup: CDR1 WNHNN, CDR2 SYGVQD (reference sequence). With 0 bases removed from V and 12 bases from J, the gap between germline ends came to 13 bases. This CDR3 is 13 amino acids long. The CDR3 bases are TGCGCCAGCAGTGAGTCGACAAGGGGAAGTCAGTATTTT. This sequence encodes CASSESTRGSQYF.

The CDR3 DNA reads TGTGCCAGCAGCGGAATTGCGGGGCCAACGAACACCGGGGAGCTGTTTTTT. Encoded protein: CASSGIAGPTNTGELFF. This chain connects TRBV11-2 to TRBJ2-2, with D possibly being TRBD2 (6 bases). V gave up 5 bases and J gave up 0 bases, with 16 bases separating them. The CDR3 has 17 residues. CDR1 SGHAT and CDR2 FQNNGV come from the germline V gene. Supplemented by reference TRBV11-2 and TRBJ2-2, the full variable domain reads EAGVAQSPRYKIIEKRQSVAFWCNPISGHATLYWYQQILGQGPKLLIQFQNNGVVDDSQLPKDRFSAERLKGVDSTLKIQPAKLEDSAVYLCASSGIAGPTNTGELFFGEGSRLTVL.

This clone occurred a few times. The rearrangement joins TRBV27 to TRBJ2-5; 9 positions agree with TRBD1. The CDR3 is 14 amino acids. Germline CDR1 and CDR2: MNHEY and SMNVEV (reference sequence). V lost 10 bases and J lost 5; bases outside the gene matches: 11. Here the CDR3 reads CATARTGAKETQYF. CDR3 in DNA: TGTGCCACTGCCCGGACAGGGGCAAAGGAGACCCAGTACTTC.

This rearrangement joins TRBV4-2 to TRBJ2-3; 12 bases align to TRBD2. From germline, CDR1 is LGHNA and CDR2 YNFKEQ. The CDR3 is 17 amino acids. J was trimmed by 0 bases and V by 8 bases; bases with no gene match: 9. Written as DNA, the CDR3 is TGTGCCAGCCGACTAGCGGGAGCCAAACCTAGCACAGATACGCAGTATTTT. Protein sequence: CASRLAGAKPSTDTQYF.

The chain joins TRBV10-3 to TRBJ2-3; D possibly corresponds to TRBD2 (5 bases). This CDR3 comprises 15 residues. Trimming stripped 0 bases from V and 1 base from J, with 8 bases between. Germline loops: CDR1 ENHRY, CDR2 SYGVKD. The CDR3: CAISESIGGTDTQYF. CDR3 sequence (DNA): TGTGCCATCAGTGAGTCGATCGGGGGCACAGATACGCAGTATTTT.

The gene calls are TRBV30 and TRBJ1-4; 7 nucleotides match TRBD1. The CDR3 loop spans 16 amino acids. V trimming: 4 bases; J trimming: 3 bases; junction bases outside the gene matches: 11. Germline V gene sequence: CDR1 GTSNPN, CDR2 SVGIG (reference sequence). The CDR3 here is CAWTCPDRGPNEKLFF. The CDR3 DNA sequence: TGTGCCTGGACCTGTCCTGATAGGGGGCCTAATGAAAAACTGTTTTTT.

This chain connects TRBV19 to TRBJ1-5; TRBD1 agrees at 9 bases. Germline lookup yields CDR1 LNHDA and CDR2 SQIVND (reference sequence). The length of the CDR3 is 15 residues. V lost 1 base and J lost 5; bases outside the gene matches: 3. CDR3: CASSIAGQGDQPQHF. The CDR3 DNA is TGTGCCAGTAGTATAGCGGGACAGGGAGATCAGCCCCAGCATTTT.

This sequence joins TRBV28 and TRBJ2-7, with 10 bases fitting TRBD2. This CDR3 has 18 residues. V was clipped by 2 bases and J by 0 bases; unmatched bases: 10. Germline values: CDR1 MDHEN, CDR2 SYDVKM. CDR3: CASSLGGSGRPSSYEQYF. The DNA for the CDR3 is TGTGCCAGCAGTTTAGGTGGTAGCGGGAGGCCGAGCTCCTACGAGCAGTACTTC. Full variable domain (outside the CDR3, taken from reference TRBV28 and TRBJ2-7): DVKVTQSSRYLVKRTGEKVFLECVQDMDHENMFWYRQDPGLGLRLIYFSYDVKMKEKGDIPEGYSVSREKKERFSLILESASTNQTSMYLCASSLGGSGRPSSYEQYFGPGTRLTVT.

This chain connects TRBV19 to TRBJ2-7; possibly TRBD2 for D (7 bases). In germline, CDR1 is LNHDA, CDR2 SQIVND (reference sequence). The V and J ends lost 8 bases and 3 bases respectively, with 20 bases between them. The CDR3 covers 15 residues. The DNA for the CDR3 is TGTGCCAGTTCCCCAGGAGGGGGGGGGCACTACGAGCAGTACTTC. It translates to CASSPGGGGHYEQYF. Together with reference TRBV19 and TRBJ2-7, the CDR3 gives the full variable domain: DGGITQSPKYLFRKEGQNVTLSCEQNLNHDAMYWYRQDPGQGLRLIYYSQIVNDFQKGDIAEGYSVSREKKESFPLTVTSAQKNPTAFYLCASSPGGGGHYEQYFGPGTRLTVT.

The V and J genes are TRBV19 and TRBJ2-1; 9 positions match TRBD2. Trimming cost V 4 bases and J 5 bases; bases outside gene matches: 9. CDR1 is LNHDA, CDR2 SQIVND, per germline (reference sequence). The CDR3 is 16 residues long. The CDR3 region is CASSTLLAGRDNEQFF. The CDR3 DNA reads TGTGCCAGTAGTACTCTTCTAGCGGGACGGGACAATGAGCAGTTCTTC.

The rearrangement joins TRBV4-3 to TRBJ2-7; 7 bases line up with TRBD2. Germline V lookup: CDR1 LGHNA, CDR2 YSLEER. J lost 2 bases, V lost 6 bases, and 25 bases had no gene match. The CDR3 is 20 amino acids. This CDR3 is CASSRKRDHPSKRPAYEQYF. The CDR3 nucleotides are TGCGCCAGCAGTAGGAAGCGGGATCATCCCTCTAAAAGGCCAGCCTACGAGCAGTACTTC.

J is TRBJ2-7 and V is TRBV6-6; the match to TRBD2 covers 7 bases. Germline CDR1 is MNHNY and CDR2 is SVGAGI (reference sequence). The CDR3 length is 15 residues. Trimming removed 7 bases from V and 6 bases from J; junction bases left unmatched: 15. CDR3 sequence: CASTSRGGTQSEQYF. DNA of the CDR3: TGTGCCAGCACCTCCCGGGGAGGGACTCAGAGCGAGCAGTACTTC.

The chain recombines TRBV15 with TRBJ2-5; TRBD2 matches 14 bases. From germline, CDR1 is LNHNV and CDR2 YYDKDF (reference sequence). V was pared by 6 bases and J by 3 bases, with 18 bases of the junction left unmatched. The CDR3 extends over 20 amino acids. The CDR3, as DNA: TGTGCCACCAGAAGGGGACGGGGAAGACTAGCGGGAGGGTCGGAAGAGACCCAGTACTTC. This gives the protein CATRRGRGRLAGGSEETQYF.

This chain joins TRBV28 and TRBJ1-1; D is uncertain. Trimming left V 1 base short and J 7 bases short, with 10 bases between. In germline, CDR1 is MDHEN, CDR2 SYDVKM. The length of the CDR3 is 13 residues. The CDR3: CASSLSRGDEAFF. The CDR3 nucleotides are TGTGCCAGCAGTTTATCCCGGGGAGATGAAGCTTTCTTT. Full variable domain (outside the CDR3, taken from reference TRBV28 and TRBJ1-1): DVKVTQSSRYLVKRTGEKVFLECVQDMDHENMFWYRQDPGLGLRLIYFSYDVKMKEKGDIPEGYSVSREKKERFSLILESASTNQTSMYLCASSLSRGDEAFFGQGTRLTVV.

The J gene is TRBJ2-1, the V gene TRBV5-4, with TRBD1 as a possible D gene (5 bases). V shed 4 bases and J shed 5 bases, with 16 bases lying between them. Germline V CDR1 and CDR2: SGHNT, YYREEE (reference sequence). This CDR3 has 15 amino acids. CDR3 protein: CASSTTGDPNNEQFF. CDR3 DNA sequence: TGTGCCAGCAGCACAACAGGTGACCCCAACAATGAGCAGTTCTTC.

The V gene is TRBV15, the J gene TRBJ2-1; 12 bases agree with TRBD2. This CDR3 contains 17 residues. CDR1 and CDR2 (germline): LNHNV, YYDKDF (reference sequence). Trimming cost V 0 bases and J 3 bases; bases outside gene matches: 3. CDR3: CATSRDLAGGVYNEQFF. CDR3 sequence (DNA): TGTGCCACCAGCAGAGATCTAGCGGGAGGGGTCTACAATGAGCAGTTCTTC. Using reference TRBV15 and TRBJ2-1 for the parts outside the CDR3, the full variable domain is DAMVIQNPRYQVTQFGKPVTLSCSQTLNHNVMYWYQQKSSQAPKLLFHYYDKDFNNEADTPDNFQSRRPNTSFCFLDIRSPGLGDTAMYLCATSRDLAGGVYNEQFFGPGTRLTVL.

The chain combines TRBV4-3 with TRBJ2-3; 7 bases fit TRBD2. This CDR3 has 17 amino acids. The germline V gene has CDR1 LGHNA and CDR2 YSLEER. V shed 4 bases and J 7 bases; nucleotides not matched to a gene: 17. In nucleotides, the CDR3 is TGCGCCAGCAGCCTTCAGCGGGGAGACGATTATAGGAATACGCAGTATTTT. It encodes CASSLQRGDDYRNTQYF.

The V gene is TRBV7-9, the J gene TRBJ2-3; D is possibly TRBD2 (6 bases). Trimming took 5 bases from V and 11 from J, leaving 14 bases between them. The CDR3 totals 12 residues. Germline CDR1 and CDR2: SEHNR and FQNEAQ (reference sequence). The chain's CDR3 is CASSRLTRGQYF. The DNA of the CDR3 is TGTGCCAGCAGCCGACTGACTAGGGGGCAGTATTTT.

This clone was seen more than once but under ten times. This chain uses TRBV7-9 with TRBJ2-7; D remains ambiguous. The CDR3 totals 16 residues. Deletions cut 0 bases from V and 0 bases from J, with 12 bases between. Looked up from germline, CDR1 is SEHNR and CDR2 is FQNEAQ (reference sequence). This chain's CDR3 is CASSLASPPRSYEQYF. The CDR3 DNA follows: TGTGCCAGCAGCTTAGCTTCCCCCCCTCGCTCCTACGAGCAGTACTTC.

V gene TRBV2 combines with J gene TRBJ2-7; TRBD2 matches 9 bases. This CDR3 is built from 15 residues. The ends lost 6 bases at V and 2 bases at J; junction bases unmatched: 8. Per germline, CDR1 SNHLY and CDR2 FYNNEI. As DNA, the CDR3 is TGTGCCAGCAGGGCTATAGCGGGAGAGACCTACGAGCAGTACTTC. Protein sequence: CASRAIAGETYEQYF.

This clone was recorded once. The rearrangement links TRBV29-1 to TRBJ2-3; D might be TRBD2 (6 bases). With 3 bases removed from V and 0 bases from J, the gap between germline ends came to 13 bases. The CDR3 has 15 residues. Germline V gene sequence: CDR1 SQVTM, CDR2 ANQGSEA. The CDR3 coding sequence is TGCAGCGTTGAGGAATTAGCGGAAAGCACAGATACGCAGTATTTT. Its translation is CSVEELAESTDTQYF.

The genes are TRBV30 and TRBJ1-4; D is ambiguous. CDR3 length: 11 residues. Trimming cost V 2 bases and J 4 bases, with 2 bases left between them. CDR1 is GTSNPN, CDR2 SVGIG, per germline (reference sequence). The CDR3: CAWSHNEKLFF. CDR3 DNA: TGTGCCTGGAGTCATAATGAAAAACTGTTTTTT.

The rearrangement joins TRBV5-5 to TRBJ1-3; D uncertain. The CDR3 runs 16 residues. Deletions cut 1 base from V and 2 bases from J, with 13 bases between. Germline CDR1 SGHKS, CDR2 YYEKEE (reference sequence). This CDR3 is CASSLRWRSPGNTIYF. The CDR3 DNA reads TGTGCCAGCAGCTTGAGGTGGAGATCTCCTGGAAACACCATATATTTT.